Sequencing of this TCR beta chain was carried out in a study of T cell responses to AZD1222 COVID-19 vaccine. Points from the study as a whole: Unmutated regions of variants are reportedly targeted by nearly half of spike-specific TCRs. In a largely white British group with more females than males, clonal diversity was possibly underestimated.

Clones were read by immunoSEQ multiplex PCR, and TCRdb kept only the in-frame ones, dropping some. The data hold over 110,000 clones, with approximately 90% observed a single time. Germline lookup yields CDR1 LGHDT and CDR2 YNNKEL (reference sequence). V lost 8 bases to trimming and J lost 4 bases, with 8 bases between them. This CDR3 is 12 amino acids long. With regard to this clone: Its antigen is unknown.

Sequences were derived from peripheral blood, sampled on day 0 of AZD1222 vaccination. The genes are TRBV3-1 (or the pseudogene TRBV3-2) and TRBJ2-2; no clear D. The sequence was obtained from an adult in good health. The CDR3 here is CASRSVTGELFF. CDR3 bases: TGTGCCAGCCGTTCTGTCACCGGGGAGCTGTTTTTT.